The 7 T cell receptor beta chains listed next were all sequenced from one sample in a study of T cell repertoires in cytomegalovirus infection. In TCRdb, the reads were re-called with MiXCR into one record per CDR3 protein. The sample records more than 85,000 distinct CDR3 sequences, 15% to 20% being singletons. The specimen was PBMCs. These receptors were obtained from a human donor in good health (CMV status not recorded). Some clones in this sample may be carry-over from other donors' samples.

The rearrangement links TRBV29-1 to TRBJ2-4; 8 bases are a match to TRBD2. V gave up 7 bases and J gave up 0 bases; unmatched junction bases: 14. Germline loops: CDR1 SQVTM, CDR2 ANQGSEA. The CDR3 is 17 amino acids. This CDR3 is CSATRTAGAIAKNIQYF. The CDR3 coding sequence is TGCAGCGCCACCCGAACAGCGGGGGCCATAGCCAAAAACATTCAGTACTTC.

This clonotype was detected only a few times. The rearrangement joins TRBV20-1 to TRBJ2-1; D might be TRBD2 (5 bases). Germline CDR1 is DFQATT and CDR2 is SNEGSKA (reference sequence). This CDR3 has 13 residues. CDR3 bases: TGCAGGGGAGAGGATAGCTCCTACAATGAGCAGTTCTTC. Translating it yields CRGEDSSYNEQFF.

This clonotype was detected many times. The germline gene is not matched at one end of the junction; a read error may be the cause. V gene TRBV5-1 combines with J gene TRBJ2-1; TRBD1 or TRBD2 may be the D gene (5 bases each). Germline-derived CDR1 and CDR2 are SGHRS and YFSETQ. The CDR3 totals 14 residues. In nucleotides, the CDR3 is TGCGCCAGCTGCTCCGGGACCTCCTATAATGAGCAGTTCTTC. This translates into CASCSGTSYNEQFF.

The genes are TRBV7-2 and TRBJ2-3; possibly TRBD2 for D (6 bases). Germline values: CDR1 SGHTA, CDR2 FQGNSA. With 1 base removed from V and 2 bases from J, the gap between germline ends came to 10 bases. The CDR3 sequence is 15 residues long. The CDR3 nucleotides are TGTGCCAGCAGCTTAGACGGGGGATACACAGATACGCAGTATTTT. Protein: CASSLDGGYTDTQYF.

The CDR3 DNA follows: TGTGCCAGCAGTATCTCTGATGGCACTGAAGCTTTCTTT. It specifies CASSISDGTEAFF. This chain links TRBV11-2 with TRBJ1-1; D is unresolved. This CDR3 region has 13 residues. V shed 6 bases and J shed 4 bases, with 12 bases lying between them. Germline V gene data show CDR1 as SGHAT and CDR2 as FQNNGV.

This clonotype was seen many times. V is TRBV10-3 and J is TRBJ1-5; no firm D call. The V end lost 8 bases, the J end lost 0 bases, and 8 bases lay between the germline ends. CDR1 and CDR2 from the germline V gene are ENHRY and SYGVKD. The CDR3 loop spans 13 amino acids. The CDR3 DNA follows: TGTGCCATCGGTACAGATAGCAATCAGCCCCAGCATTTT. It is translated as CAIGTDSNQPQHF.

There are many counts of this clonotype. The chain has TRBV7-2 and TRBJ2-3, with D possibly called TRBD1 or TRBD2 (7 bases each). The CDR3 sequence is 15 residues long. The germline CDR1 and CDR2 sequences are SGHTA and FQGNSA. The ends were cut back, 3 bases at V and 4 bases at J, with 14 bases in the middle. CDR3 protein: CASSLEGAGADTQYF. The DNA for the CDR3 is TGTGCCAGCAGCTTGGAGGGGGCGGGGGCAGATACGCAGTATTTT. The full variable domain, rest sourced from reference TRBV7-2 and TRBJ2-3, is GAGVSQSPSNKVTEKGKDVELRCDPISGHTALYWYRQSLGQGLEFLIYFQGNSAPDKSGLPSDRFSAERTGGSVSTLTIQRTQQEDSAVYLCASSLEGAGADTQYFGPGTRLTVL.